Reported below is one T cell receptor (beta chain). Its target is unknown. The source of the sample is a study of cytomegalovirus exposure and HLA in healthy donors. This CDR3 has 14 amino acids. Germline CDR1 and CDR2: MNHNS and SASEGT. V lost 6 bases to trimming and J lost 4 bases; unmatched junction nucleotides: 7. Findings of the study overall: Most TCR beta V segments were productive about 87% or about 30% of the time in an earlier analysis. Cytomegalovirus-associated TCR beta chains were listed, numbering 150 to 200.

The primer mix had 60 Vbeta and 13 Jbeta primers. This table comes from immunoSEQ multiplex PCR, and its TCRdb copy is limited to in-frame clones, with some not included. The sample has about 200,000 clones; roughly four fifths are singletons. The rearrangement links TRBV6-1 to TRBJ1-2, with TRBD1 matching 8 bases. This receptor was obtained from a girl aged 2 to 10 in good health and CMV-seronegative. Sequences were obtained from PBMCs. Here the CDR3 reads CASRVQGVSYGYTF. In DNA form, the CDR3 reads TGTGCCAGCAGGGTACAGGGGGTAAGCTATGGCTACACCTTC.